These 12 T cell receptor beta chains came from one sample sequenced in a study of cytomegalovirus exposure and HLA in healthy donors. PCR primers comprised 60 Vbeta and 13 Jbeta primers. Sequencing was performed with immunoSEQ multiplex PCR; in TCRdb, only in-frame clones are kept and a portion is missing. The repertoire holds under 200,000 clones, with approximately 71% as singletons. The sample was PBMCs. All receptors derive from a girl under 18 in good health and CMV-seronegative.

The chain combines TRBV30 with TRBJ1-1; weak D call: TRBD1 (6 bases). Deletions cut 4 bases from V and 1 base from J, with 16 bases between. Germline V gives CDR1 GTSNPN, CDR2 SVGIG (reference sequence). This CDR3 is 15 amino acids long. The CDR3 region has the DNA TGTGCCTGGAACCAGTTGGACAGTCCGAACACTGAAGCTTTCTTT. Its translation: CAWNQLDSPNTEAFF.

The chain carries TRBV10-3 and TRBJ1-4, with 7 bases aligning to TRBD1. Trimming cost V 6 bases and J 7 bases; bases outside gene matches: 8. The CDR3 has 14 amino acids. Germline V gene sequence: CDR1 ENHRY, CDR2 SYGVKD. The CDR3 is CAIRKQGNGEKLFF. Here the CDR3 DNA reads TGTGCCATCAGGAAACAGGGGAATGGTGAAAAACTGTTTTTT.

This clone came up a few times. As DNA, the CDR3 is TGTGCCAGCAGCCAGGACAGGGGATTTCCCCTCCACTTT. Amino acids: CASSQDRGFPLHF. The chain has TRBV7-7 and TRBJ1-6, with TRBD1 identical over 9 bases. CDR1 is SSHAT and CDR2 is FNYEAQ in the germline V gene (reference sequence). The V and J ends lost 5 bases and 13 bases, in that order; junction bases with no gene match: 6. The CDR3 sequence is 13 residues long.

The chain links TRBV5-1 to TRBJ2-1; 10 bases agree with TRBD1. The V and J ends lost 4 bases and 7 bases, in that order; junction bases with no gene match: 5. The CDR3 covers 14 residues. The germline CDR1 and CDR2 sequences are SGHRS and YFSETQ. This CDR3 reads CASSDRGLRNEQFF. DNA of the CDR3: TGCGCCAGCAGCGACAGGGGGCTCAGGAATGAGCAGTTCTTC.

Only one count was recorded for this clone. This same CDR3 is encoded by further DNA sequences in the sample. The chain carries TRBV5-1 and TRBJ2-1, with D unclear. Germline CDR1 reads SGHRS; CDR2 reads YFSETQ. CDR3 length: 12 amino acids. V was shortened by 0 bases and J by 5 bases, with 3 bases between the two germline ends. In nucleotides, the CDR3 is TGCGCCAGCAGCTTGGCAGACAATGAGCAGTTCTTC. Translation: CASSLADNEQFF.

This clone was counted a few times. This rearrangement joins TRBV6-5 to TRBJ1-5, with D tentatively TRBD1 (6 bases). The CDR3 runs 13 residues. CDR1 is MNHEY, CDR2 SVGAGI, per germline. Trimming took off 7 bases at V and 4 bases at J, with 11 bases between the two ends. The CDR3 DNA sequence: TGTGCCAGCACCTCAGGGGCTAATCAGCCCCAGCATTTT. This codes for CASTSGANQPQHF.

J is TRBJ2-7 and V is TRBV5-8, with 8 bases matching TRBD1. V lost 4 bases and J lost 2; bases outside the gene matches: 5. CDR3 size: 14 residues. CDR1 SGHTS and CDR2 YDEGEE come from the germline V gene. CDR3 residues: CASSRTGQAYEQYF. DNA for the CDR3: TGTGCCAGCAGCCGAACGGGACAGGCCTACGAGCAGTACTTC.

Notes on this clone: This specimen includes other DNA sequences encoding the same CDR3. The V gene is TRBV5-8, the J gene TRBJ2-2, with a weak D call TRBD2 (5 bases). CDR1 and CDR2 (germline): SGHTS, YDEGEE. V was cut by 0 bases and J by 0 bases, with 6 bases left in between. There are 15 residues in the CDR3. This CDR3 is CASSLGTSNTGELFF. CDR3 nucleotides: TGTGCCAGCAGCTTGGGGACTTCGAACACCGGGGAGCTGTTTTTT.

The chain is built from TRBV9 and TRBJ2-3; 12 bases align to TRBD2. The V gene's germline CDR1 is SGDLS and CDR2 YYNGEE. The CDR3 contains 16 residues. V was pared by 4 bases and J by 2 bases, with 5 bases of the junction left unmatched. This chain's CDR3 is CASSRTSGVSTDTQYF. CDR3 nucleotides: TGTGCCAGCAGCAGGACTAGCGGGGTCTCCACAGATACGCAGTATTTT.

V gene TRBV5-1 combines with J gene TRBJ1-2, with 9 bases that match TRBD1. V was clipped by 3 bases and J by 2 bases; unmatched bases: 2. CDR3 length equals 14 residues. Germline CDR1 SGHRS, CDR2 YFSETQ. The CDR3 DNA reads as TGCGCCAGCAGCTCGGGACAGGGAAACTATGGCTACACCTTC. Its translation: CASSSGQGNYGYTF.

The chain joins TRBV7-2 to TRBJ1-2, with 8 bases identical to TRBD1. The J segment lost 3 bases and the V segment lost 2 bases, leaving 2 bases of the junction unmatched. The CDR3 runs to 14 residues. Germline assignment: CDR1 SGHTA and CDR2 FQGNSA. Here the CDR3 DNA reads TGTGCCAGCAGCTTACAGGGGGCCGACTATGGCTACACCTTC. Translated, it gives CASSLQGADYGYTF.

The chain links TRBV5-6 to TRBJ2-7; 7 bases fit TRBD2. Trimming removed 5 bases from V and 3 bases from J; junction bases left unmatched: 2. There are 12 residues in the CDR3. CDR1 is SGHDT and CDR2 is YYEEEE in the germline V gene. CDR3 in DNA: TGTGCCAGCAGTCCGGGGGGCTACGAGCAGTACTTC. Encoded protein: CASSPGGYEQYF.